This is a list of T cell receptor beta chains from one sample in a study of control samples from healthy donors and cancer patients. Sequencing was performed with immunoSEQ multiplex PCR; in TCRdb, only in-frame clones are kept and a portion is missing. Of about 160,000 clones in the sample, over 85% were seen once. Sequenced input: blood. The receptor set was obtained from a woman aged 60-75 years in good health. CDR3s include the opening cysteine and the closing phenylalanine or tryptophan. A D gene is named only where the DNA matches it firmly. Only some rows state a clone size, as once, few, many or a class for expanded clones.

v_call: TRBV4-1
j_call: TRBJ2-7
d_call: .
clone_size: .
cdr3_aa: CASSQLQGVTYEQYF
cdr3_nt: TGCGCCAGCAGCCAATTGCAGGGTGTGACCTACGAGCAGTACTTC

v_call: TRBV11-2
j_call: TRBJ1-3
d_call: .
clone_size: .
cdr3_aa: CASSSTGGSGNTIYF
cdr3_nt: TGTGCCAGCAGCTCCACGGGGGGCTCTGGAAACACCATATATTTT

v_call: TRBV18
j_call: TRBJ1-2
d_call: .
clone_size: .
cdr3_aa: CASSPVSELTMGYTF
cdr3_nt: TGTGCCAGCTCACCGGTTTCAGAGTTAACTATGGGCTACACCTTC

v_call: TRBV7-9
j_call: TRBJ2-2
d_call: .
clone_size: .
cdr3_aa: CASSLGRLANTGELFF
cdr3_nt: TGTGCCAGCAGCTTAGGACGTCTAGCGAACACCGGGGAGCTGTTTTTT

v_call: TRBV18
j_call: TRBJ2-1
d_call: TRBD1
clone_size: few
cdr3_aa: CASSPDRDSADSSSYNEQFF
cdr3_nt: TGTGCCAGCTCACCGGACAGGGACTCTGCCGACTCTAGCTCCTACAATGAGCAGTTCTTC

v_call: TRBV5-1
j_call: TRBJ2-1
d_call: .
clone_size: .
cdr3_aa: CASRLRTDYDSYNEQFF
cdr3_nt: TGCGCCAGCAGGTTGAGGACAGATTATGACTCCTACAATGAGCAGTTCTTC

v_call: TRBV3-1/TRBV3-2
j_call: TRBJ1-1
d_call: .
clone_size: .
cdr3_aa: CASSQFGLNTEAFF
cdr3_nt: TGTGCCAGCAGCCAATTTGGGCTGAACACTGAAGCTTTCTTT

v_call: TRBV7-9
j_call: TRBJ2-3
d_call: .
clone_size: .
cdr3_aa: CASSSLGGGADTQYF
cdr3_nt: TGTGCCAGCAGCTCCCTGGGAGGAGGGGCAGATACGCAGTATTTT

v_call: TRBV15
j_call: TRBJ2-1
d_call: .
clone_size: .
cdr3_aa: CATSGGVAVNEQFF
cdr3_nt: TGTGCCACCAGCGGAGGGGTTGCGGTCAATGAGCAGTTCTTC

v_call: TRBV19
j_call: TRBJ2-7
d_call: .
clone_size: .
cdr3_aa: CATAQDSYEQYF
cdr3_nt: TGTGCCACCGCACAGGACTCCTACGAGCAGTACTTC

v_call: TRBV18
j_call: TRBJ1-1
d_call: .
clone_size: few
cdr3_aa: CASSPQGNTEAFF
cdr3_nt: TGTGCCAGCTCACCACAGGGGAACACTGAAGCTTTCTTT

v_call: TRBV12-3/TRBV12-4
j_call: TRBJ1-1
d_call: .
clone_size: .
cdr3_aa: CASSLQENTEAFF
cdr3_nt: TGTGCCAGCAGTTTACAGGAGAACACTGAAGCTTTCTTT

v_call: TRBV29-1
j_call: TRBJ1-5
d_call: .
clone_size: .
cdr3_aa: CSVKTGKGPQHF
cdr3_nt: TGCAGCGTTAAAACAGGGAAGGGGCCCCAGCATTTT

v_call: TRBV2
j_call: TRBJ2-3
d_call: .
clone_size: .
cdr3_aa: CASSEGSGITDTQYF
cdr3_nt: TGTGCCAGCAGTGAGGGTAGCGGCATCACAGATACGCAGTATTTT

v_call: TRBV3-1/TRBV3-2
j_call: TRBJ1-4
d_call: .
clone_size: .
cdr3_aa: CASSQGQGLINEKLFF
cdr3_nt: TGTGCCAGCAGCCAAGGGCAGGGTTTAATTAATGAAAAACTGTTTTTT

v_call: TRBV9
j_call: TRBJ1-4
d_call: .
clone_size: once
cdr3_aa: CASSVGVTNEKLFF
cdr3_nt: TGTGCCAGCAGCGTCGGAGTAACTAATGAAAAACTGTTTTTT

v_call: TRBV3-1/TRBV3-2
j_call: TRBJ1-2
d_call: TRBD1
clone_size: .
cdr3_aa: CASSQVGQGAYGYTF
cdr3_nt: TGTGCCAGCAGCCAAGTCGGACAGGGGGCGTATGGCTACACCTTC

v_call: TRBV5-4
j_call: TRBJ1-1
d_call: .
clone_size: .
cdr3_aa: CASSPPLLRSTGATEAFF
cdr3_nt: TGTGCCAGCAGCCCCCCTCTATTAAGGTCCACTGGGGCCACTGAAGCTTTCTTT

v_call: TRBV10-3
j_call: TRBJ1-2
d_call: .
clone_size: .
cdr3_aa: CAISEGRGHRASNYGYTF
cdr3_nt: TGTGCCATCAGTGAGGGGAGGGGACACAGGGCTTCTAACTATGGCTACACCTTC

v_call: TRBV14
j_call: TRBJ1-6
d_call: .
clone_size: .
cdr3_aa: CASSQDVGPSVSPLHF
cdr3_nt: TGTGCCAGCAGCCAAGATGTGGGGCCCTCCGTTTCACCCCTCCACTTT

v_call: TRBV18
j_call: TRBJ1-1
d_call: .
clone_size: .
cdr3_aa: CASSPQGVNTEAFF
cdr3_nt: TGTGCCAGCTCACCTCAGGGTGTTAACACTGAAGCTTTCTTT

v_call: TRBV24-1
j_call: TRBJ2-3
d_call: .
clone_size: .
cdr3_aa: CATSDRRSGTDTQYF
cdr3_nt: TGTGCCACCAGTGACCGCCGCTCAGGCACAGATACGCAGTATTTT

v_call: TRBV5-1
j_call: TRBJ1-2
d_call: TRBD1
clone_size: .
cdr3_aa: CASSSTGGSYGYTF
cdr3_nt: TGCGCCAGCAGCTCAACAGGGGGTAGCTATGGCTACACCTTC

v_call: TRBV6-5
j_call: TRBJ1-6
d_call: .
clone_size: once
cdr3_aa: CASVEGSSYNSPLHF
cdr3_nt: TGTGCCAGCGTGGAGGGGAGCTCCTATAATTCACCCCTCCACTTT

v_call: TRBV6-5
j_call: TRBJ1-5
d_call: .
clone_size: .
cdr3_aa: CASTSQLNQPQHF
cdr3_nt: TGTGCCAGCACTTCGCAATTGAATCAGCCCCAGCATTTT

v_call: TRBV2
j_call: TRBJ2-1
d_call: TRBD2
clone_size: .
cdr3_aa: CASIRTSGTYNEQFF
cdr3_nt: TGTGCCAGCATTCGGACTAGCGGCACCTACAATGAGCAGTTCTTC

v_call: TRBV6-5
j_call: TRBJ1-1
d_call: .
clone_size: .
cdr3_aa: CASSRGPVVSTEAFF
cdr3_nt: TGTGCCAGCAGTCGAGGGCCGGTGGTGAGCACTGAAGCTTTCTTT

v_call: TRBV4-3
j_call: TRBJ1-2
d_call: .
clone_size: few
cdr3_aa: CASSQDPVRRGRGYTF
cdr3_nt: TGCGCCAGCAGCCAAGATCCCGTCCGTAGGGGACGTGGCTACACCTTC

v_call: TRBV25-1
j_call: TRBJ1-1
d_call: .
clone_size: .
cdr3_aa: CASRDAIQAFF
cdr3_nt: TGTGCCAGCAGAGATGCGATCCAAGCTTTCTTT

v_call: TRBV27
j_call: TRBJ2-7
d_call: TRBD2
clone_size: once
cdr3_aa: CASSSTTSGGAAEQYF
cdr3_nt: TGTGCCAGCAGTAGCACGACTAGCGGGGGGGCGGCCGAGCAGTACTTC

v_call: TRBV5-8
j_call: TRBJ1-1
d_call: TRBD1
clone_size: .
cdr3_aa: CASSRDRVRTEAFF
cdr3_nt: TGTGCCAGCAGCCGGGACAGGGTGCGGACTGAAGCTTTCTTT

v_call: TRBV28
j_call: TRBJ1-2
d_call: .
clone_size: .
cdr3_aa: CASSTGQLAYGYTF
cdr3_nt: TGTGCCAGCAGTACCGGACAGTTGGCCTATGGCTACACCTTC

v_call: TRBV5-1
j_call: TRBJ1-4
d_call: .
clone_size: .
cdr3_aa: CASSLEVGQGLFF
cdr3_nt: TGCGCCAGCAGCTTGGAGGTGGGGCAGGGCCTGTTTTTT

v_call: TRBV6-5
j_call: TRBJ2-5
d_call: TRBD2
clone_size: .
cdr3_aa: CASSSTGGGAMETQYF
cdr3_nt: TGTGCCAGCAGTTCCACGGGCGGGGGGGCCATGGAGACCCAGTACTTC

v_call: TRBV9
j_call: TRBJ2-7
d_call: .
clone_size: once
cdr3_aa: CASSVAGDPGAYEQYF
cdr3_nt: TGTGCCAGCAGCGTAGCTGGAGATCCGGGGGCCTACGAGCAGTACTTC

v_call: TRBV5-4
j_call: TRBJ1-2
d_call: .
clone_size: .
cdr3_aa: CASSLMGAGGYTF
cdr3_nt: TGTGCCAGCAGCTTGATGGGGGCCGGGGGCTACACCTTC

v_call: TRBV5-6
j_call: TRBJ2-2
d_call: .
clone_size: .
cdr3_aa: CASQRRTLNTGELFF
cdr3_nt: TGTGCCAGCCAACGCAGGACATTGAACACCGGGGAGCTGTTTTTT

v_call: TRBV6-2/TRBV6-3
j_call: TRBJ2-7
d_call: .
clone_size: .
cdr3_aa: CASSSLILQDYEQYF
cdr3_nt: TGTGCCAGCAGTTCCTTAATCCTGCAGGACTACGAGCAGTACTTC

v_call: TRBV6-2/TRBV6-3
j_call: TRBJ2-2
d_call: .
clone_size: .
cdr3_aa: CASSYGTPSGELFF
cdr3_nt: TGTGCCAGCAGTTACGGGACTCCCTCCGGGGAGCTGTTTTTT

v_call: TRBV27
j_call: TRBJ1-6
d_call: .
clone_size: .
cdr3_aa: CASSFGEHNSPLHF
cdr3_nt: TGTGCCAGCAGTTTTGGGGAACATAATTCACCCCTCCACTTT

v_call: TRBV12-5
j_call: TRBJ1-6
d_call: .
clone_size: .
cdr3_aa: CASGFGTSNSYNSPLHF
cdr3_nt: TGTGCTAGTGGTTTTGGGACATCCAACTCCTATAATTCACCCCTCCACTTT

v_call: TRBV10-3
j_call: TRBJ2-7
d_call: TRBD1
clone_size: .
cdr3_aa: CAISGHWGQGSYEQYF
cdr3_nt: TGTGCCATCAGTGGACATTGGGGACAGGGGTCCTACGAGCAGTACTTC

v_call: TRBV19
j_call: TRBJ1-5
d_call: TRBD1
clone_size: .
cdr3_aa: CASSIMGQHQPQHF
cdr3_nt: TGTGCCAGTAGTATAATGGGACAGCATCAGCCCCAGCATTTT

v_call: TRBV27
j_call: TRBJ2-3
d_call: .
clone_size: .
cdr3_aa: CATGHLPFPSPDTQYF
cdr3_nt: TGTGCCACGGGACACTTACCTTTTCCCTCCCCAGATACGCAGTATTTT

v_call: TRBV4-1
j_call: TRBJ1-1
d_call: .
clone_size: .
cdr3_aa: CASSQDFGTRRAEAFF
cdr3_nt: TGCGCCAGCAGCCAAGATTTCGGAACACGGCGCGCTGAAGCTTTCTTT

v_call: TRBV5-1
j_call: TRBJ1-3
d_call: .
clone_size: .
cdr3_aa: CASRGINTIYF
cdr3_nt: TGCGCCAGCAGGGGGATAAACACCATATATTTT

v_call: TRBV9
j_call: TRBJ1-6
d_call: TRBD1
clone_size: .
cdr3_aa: CASSVRTGFSPLHF
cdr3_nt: TGTGCCAGCAGCGTTCGGACAGGCTTTTCACCCCTCCACTTT

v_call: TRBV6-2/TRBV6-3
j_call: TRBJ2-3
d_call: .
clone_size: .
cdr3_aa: CASSLQGLDTQYF
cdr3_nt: TGTGCCAGCAGCCTACAGGGTTTAGATACGCAGTATTTT

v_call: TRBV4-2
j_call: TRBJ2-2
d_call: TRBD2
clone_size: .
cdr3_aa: CASSQDRTQLAGGGTGELFF
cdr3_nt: TGTGCCAGCAGCCAAGATCGGACCCAACTAGCGGGGGGCGGAACCGGGGAGCTGTTTTTT

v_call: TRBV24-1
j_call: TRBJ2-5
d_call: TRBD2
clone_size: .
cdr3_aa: CATSDRGSTSGGQETQYF
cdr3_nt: TGTGCCACCAGTGATAGAGGTTCGACTAGCGGGGGCCAAGAGACCCAGTACTTC